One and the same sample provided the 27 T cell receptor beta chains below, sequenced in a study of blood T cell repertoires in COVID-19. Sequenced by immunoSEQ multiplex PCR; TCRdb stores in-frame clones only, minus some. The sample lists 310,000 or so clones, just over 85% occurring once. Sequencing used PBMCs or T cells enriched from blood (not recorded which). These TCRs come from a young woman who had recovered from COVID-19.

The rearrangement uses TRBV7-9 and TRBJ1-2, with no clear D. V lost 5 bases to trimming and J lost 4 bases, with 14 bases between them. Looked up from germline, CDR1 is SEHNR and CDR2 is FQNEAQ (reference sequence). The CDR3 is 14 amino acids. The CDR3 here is CASSRDTIGYGYTF. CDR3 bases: TGTGCCAGCAGCAGAGACACAATCGGCTATGGCTACACCTTC. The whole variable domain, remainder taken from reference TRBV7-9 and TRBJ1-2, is DTGVSQNPRHKITKRGQNVTFRCDPISEHNRLYWYRQTLGQGPEFLTYFQNEAQLEKSRLLSDRFSAERPKGSFSTLEIQRTEQGDSAMYLCASSRDTIGYGYTFGSGTRLTVV.

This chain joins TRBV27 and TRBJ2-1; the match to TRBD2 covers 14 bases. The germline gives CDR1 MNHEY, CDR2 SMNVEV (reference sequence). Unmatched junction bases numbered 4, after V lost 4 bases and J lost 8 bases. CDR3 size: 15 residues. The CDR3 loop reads CASSSGTSGSDEQFF. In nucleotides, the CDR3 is TGTGCCAGCAGTTCCGGGACTAGCGGGAGCGATGAGCAGTTCTTC.

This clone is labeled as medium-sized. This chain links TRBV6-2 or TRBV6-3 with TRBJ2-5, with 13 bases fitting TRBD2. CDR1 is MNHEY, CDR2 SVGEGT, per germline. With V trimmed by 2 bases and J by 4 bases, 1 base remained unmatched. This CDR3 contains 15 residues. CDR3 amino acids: CASSYTSGGAETQYF. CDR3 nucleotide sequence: TGTGCCAGCAGTTACACTAGCGGGGGGGCAGAGACCCAGTACTTC.

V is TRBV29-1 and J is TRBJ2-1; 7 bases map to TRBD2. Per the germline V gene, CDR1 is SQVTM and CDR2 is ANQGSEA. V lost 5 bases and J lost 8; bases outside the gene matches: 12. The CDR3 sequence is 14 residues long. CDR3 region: CSVWGGKGVDEQFF. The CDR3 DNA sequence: TGCAGCGTTTGGGGGGGGAAGGGCGTAGATGAGCAGTTCTTC.

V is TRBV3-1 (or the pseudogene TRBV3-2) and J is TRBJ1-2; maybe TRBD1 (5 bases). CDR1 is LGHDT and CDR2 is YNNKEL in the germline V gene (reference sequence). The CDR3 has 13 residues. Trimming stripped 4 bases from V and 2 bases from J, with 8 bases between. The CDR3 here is CASSLRGNYGYTF. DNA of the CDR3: TGTGCCAGCAGCCTACGGGGGAACTATGGCTACACCTTC.

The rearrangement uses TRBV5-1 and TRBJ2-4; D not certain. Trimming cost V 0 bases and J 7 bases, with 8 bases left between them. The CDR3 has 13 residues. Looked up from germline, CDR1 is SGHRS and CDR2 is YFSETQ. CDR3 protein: CASSLAEENIQYF. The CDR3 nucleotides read TGCGCCAGCAGCTTGGCCGAAGAGAACATTCAGTACTTC.

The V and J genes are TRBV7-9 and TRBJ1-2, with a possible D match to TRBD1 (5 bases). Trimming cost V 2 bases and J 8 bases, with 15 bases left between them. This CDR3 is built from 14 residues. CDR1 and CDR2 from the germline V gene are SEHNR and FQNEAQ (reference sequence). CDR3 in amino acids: CASSLRIGARGYTF. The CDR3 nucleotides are TGTGCCAGCAGCTTAAGAATAGGGGCAAGAGGCTACACCTTC.

The CDR3 DNA reads TGTGCCATCAGAACAGGTGACACCTACGAGCAGTACTTC. Protein sequence: CAIRTGDTYEQYF. The rearrangement joins TRBV10-3 to TRBJ2-7; D is perhaps TRBD1 (5 bases). Trimming took 6 bases from V and 2 from J, leaving 11 bases between them. CDR1 and CDR2 from the germline V gene are ENHRY and SYGVKD. This CDR3 spans 13 amino acids.

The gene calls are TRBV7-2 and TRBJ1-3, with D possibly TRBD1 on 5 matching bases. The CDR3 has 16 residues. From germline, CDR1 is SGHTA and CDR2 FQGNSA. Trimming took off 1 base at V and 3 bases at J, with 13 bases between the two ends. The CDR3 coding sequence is TGTGCCAGCAGCTTAGGTCCGGGGGAAGATGGAAACACCATATATTTT. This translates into CASSLGPGEDGNTIYF.

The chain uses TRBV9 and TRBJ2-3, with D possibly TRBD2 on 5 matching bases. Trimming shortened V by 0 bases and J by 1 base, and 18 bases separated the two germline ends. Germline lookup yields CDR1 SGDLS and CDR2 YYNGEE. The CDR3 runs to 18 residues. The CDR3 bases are TGTGCCAGCAGCGTAGCGGGGAGTTACTCGACGCGCACAGATACGCAGTATTTT. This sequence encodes CASSVAGSYSTRTDTQYF.

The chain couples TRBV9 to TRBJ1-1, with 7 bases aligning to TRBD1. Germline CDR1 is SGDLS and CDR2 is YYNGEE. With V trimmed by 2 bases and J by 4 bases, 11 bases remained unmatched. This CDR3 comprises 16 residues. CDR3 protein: CASSVEYRGPGTEAFF. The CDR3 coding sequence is TGTGCCAGCAGCGTGGAATACAGGGGCCCGGGCACTGAAGCTTTCTTT.

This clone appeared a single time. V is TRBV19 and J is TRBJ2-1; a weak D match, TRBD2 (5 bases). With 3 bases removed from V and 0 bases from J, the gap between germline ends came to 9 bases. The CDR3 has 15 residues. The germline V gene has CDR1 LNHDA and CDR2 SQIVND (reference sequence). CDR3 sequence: CASSISGSSYNEQFF. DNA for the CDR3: TGTGCCAGTAGTATTTCGGGAAGCTCCTACAATGAGCAGTTCTTC.

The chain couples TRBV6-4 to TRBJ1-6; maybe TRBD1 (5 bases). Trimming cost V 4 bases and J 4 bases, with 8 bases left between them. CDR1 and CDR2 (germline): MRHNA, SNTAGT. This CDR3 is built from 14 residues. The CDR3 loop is CASSATDYNSPLHF. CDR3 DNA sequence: TGTGCCAGCAGTGCGACAGATTATAATTCACCCCTCCACTTT.

The CDR3 sequence: CASSEARSNGYTF. The CDR3 coding sequence is TGTGCCAGCAGTGAAGCGAGGAGCAATGGCTACACCTTC. The chain employs TRBV2 and TRBJ1-2, with no clear D. The CDR3 has 13 residues. V was pared by 0 bases and J by 6 bases, with 8 bases between. Germline-derived CDR1 and CDR2 are SNHLY and FYNNEI.

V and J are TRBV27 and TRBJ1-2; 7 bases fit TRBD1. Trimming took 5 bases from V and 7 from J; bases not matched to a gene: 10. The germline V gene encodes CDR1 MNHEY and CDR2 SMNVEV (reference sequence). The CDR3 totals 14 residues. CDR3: CASSPTGATGGYTF. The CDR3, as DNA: TGTGCCAGCAGTCCCACAGGGGCGACTGGTGGCTACACCTTC.

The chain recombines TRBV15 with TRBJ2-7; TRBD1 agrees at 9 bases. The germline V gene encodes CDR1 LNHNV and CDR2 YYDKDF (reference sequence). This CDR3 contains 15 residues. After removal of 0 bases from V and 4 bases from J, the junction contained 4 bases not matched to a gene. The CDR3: CATSRDRQGGYEQYF. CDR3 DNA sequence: TGTGCCACCAGCAGAGATCGACAGGGGGGATACGAGCAGTACTTC.

The CDR3 protein is CAWGLTGDEQFF. The CDR3, as DNA: TGTGCCTGGGGTCTAACAGGTGATGAGCAGTTCTTC. The chain links TRBV30 to TRBJ2-1; a weak D match, TRBD1 (5 bases). Germline V gene sequence: CDR1 GTSNPN, CDR2 SVGIG (reference sequence). The CDR3 contains 12 residues. Deletions cut 5 bases from V and 8 bases from J, with 13 bases between.

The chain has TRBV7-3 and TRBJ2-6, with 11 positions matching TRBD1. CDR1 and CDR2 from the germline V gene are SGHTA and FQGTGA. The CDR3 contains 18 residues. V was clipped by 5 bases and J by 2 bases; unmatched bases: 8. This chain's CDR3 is CASSPRTGGSTGANVLTF. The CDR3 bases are TGTGCCAGCAGCCCGCGGACAGGGGGCTCGACTGGGGCCAACGTCCTGACTTTC.

CDR3 nucleotides: TGTGCCAGTAGTGTGGGGAGGCAAGAGACCCAGTACTTC. Translated, it gives CASSVGRQETQYF. V is TRBV19 and J is TRBJ2-5; possible D gene TRBD2, 6 bases. The germline V gene encodes CDR1 LNHDA and CDR2 SQIVND (reference sequence). V lost 5 bases and J lost 2, with 9 bases in between. The CDR3 has 13 residues.

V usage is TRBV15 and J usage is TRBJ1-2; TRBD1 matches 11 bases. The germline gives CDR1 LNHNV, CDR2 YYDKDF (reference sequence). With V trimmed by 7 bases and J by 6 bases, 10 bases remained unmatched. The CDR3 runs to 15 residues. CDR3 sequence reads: CATTRDRGFFDGYTF. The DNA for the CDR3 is TGTGCCACCACCAGGGACAGGGGGTTTTTTGATGGCTACACCTTC. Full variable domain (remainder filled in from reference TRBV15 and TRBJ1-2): DAMVIQNPRYQVTQFGKPVTLSCSQTLNHNVMYWYQQKSSQAPKLLFHYYDKDFNNEADTPDNFQSRRPNTSFCFLDIRSPGLGDTAMYLCATTRDRGFFDGYTFGSGTRLTVV.

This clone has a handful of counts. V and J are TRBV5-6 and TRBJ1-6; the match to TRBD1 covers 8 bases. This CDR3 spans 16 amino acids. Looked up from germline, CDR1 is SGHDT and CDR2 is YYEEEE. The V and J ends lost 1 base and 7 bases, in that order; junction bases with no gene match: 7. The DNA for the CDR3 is TGTGCCAGCAGCTTGTTGGCAGGGGGCGTCAATTCACCCCTCCACTTT. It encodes CASSLLAGGVNSPLHF.

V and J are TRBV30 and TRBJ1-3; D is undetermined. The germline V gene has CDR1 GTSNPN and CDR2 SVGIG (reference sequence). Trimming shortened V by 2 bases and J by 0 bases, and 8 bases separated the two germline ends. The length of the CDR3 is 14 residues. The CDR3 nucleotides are TGTGCCTGGAGTCAGGCGTTCTCTGGAAACACCATATATTTT. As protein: CAWSQAFSGNTIYF.

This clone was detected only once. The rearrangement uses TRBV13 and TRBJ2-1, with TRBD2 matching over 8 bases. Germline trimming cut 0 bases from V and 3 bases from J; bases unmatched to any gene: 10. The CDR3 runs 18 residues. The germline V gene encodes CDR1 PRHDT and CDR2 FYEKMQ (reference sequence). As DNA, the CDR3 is TGTGCCAGCAGCTTAGGCTCCGCTAGCGGGTCCTACTACAATGAGCAGTTCTTC. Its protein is CASSLGSASGSYYNEQFF.

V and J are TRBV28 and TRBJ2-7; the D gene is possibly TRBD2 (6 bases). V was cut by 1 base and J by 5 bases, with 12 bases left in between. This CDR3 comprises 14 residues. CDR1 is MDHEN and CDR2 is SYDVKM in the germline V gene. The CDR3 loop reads CASSLYRGMDEQYF. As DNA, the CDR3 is TGTGCCAGCAGTTTATACCGGGGGATGGACGAGCAGTACTTC.

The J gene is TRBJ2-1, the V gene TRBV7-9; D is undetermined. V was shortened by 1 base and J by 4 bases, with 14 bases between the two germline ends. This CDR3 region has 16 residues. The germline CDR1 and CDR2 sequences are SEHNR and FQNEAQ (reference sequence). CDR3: CASSLGPLRLYNEQFF. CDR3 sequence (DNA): TGTGCCAGCAGCTTAGGCCCGCTGCGGTTGTACAATGAGCAGTTCTTC.

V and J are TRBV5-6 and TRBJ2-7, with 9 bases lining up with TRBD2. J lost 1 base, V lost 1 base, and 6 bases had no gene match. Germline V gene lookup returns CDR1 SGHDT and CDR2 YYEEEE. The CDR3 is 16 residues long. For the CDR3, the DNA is TGTGCCAGCAGCTTGCCCAATAGCGGGAGTTCCTACGAGCAGTACTTC. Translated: CASSLPNSGSSYEQYF.

The CDR3 DNA sequence: TGCAGCGCGGGACAGCTCTATGGCTACACCTTC. It specifies CSAGQLYGYTF. V is TRBV29-1 and J is TRBJ1-2; TRBD1 matches 7 bases. The CDR3 extends over 11 amino acids. The ends lost 7 bases at V and 4 bases at J; junction bases unmatched: 3. The germline CDR1 and CDR2 sequences are SQVTM and ANQGSEA.